This TCR beta chain emerged from a study of T cells in Graves' hyperthyroidism and ophthalmopathy. Study observations and caveats: With a median lead of about 6.9 months before onset, the model predicted ophthalmopathy. Blood samples included most of the expanded thyroid clonotypes exceeding 0.001.

Authors of the study amplified TCR beta CDR3 regions from RNA transcripts. The TCR CDR3 was amplified in a first-round RT-PCR using the HTBI primer set. In TCRdb, the multiplex PCR reads were re-called with MiXCR into one record per CDR3 protein. The sample lists roughly 840,000 distinct CDR3 sequences; over 35% were seen once. This clonotype has only a few counts. Its matching antigen is unknown. From germline, CDR1 is SNHLY and CDR2 FYNNEI. This CDR3 has 18 amino acids. V dropped 7 bases and J dropped 5; count of bases not matched to a gene: 14. Patients aged 18 to 65 had newly diagnosed hyperthyroidism lasting under 2 months. Source material for PBMCs was more than 9.5 ml fresh peripheral blood.

The sequenced material came from blood. This clonotype was obtained from a man aged 18 to 30 with Graves' hyperthyroidism. V gene TRBV2 combines with J gene TRBJ2-7, with 16 bases that match TRBD2. In DNA form, the CDR3 reads TGTGCCAGCAAAGCAGCGGGACTAGCGGGAGGGAGCTTTGACGAGCAGTACTTC. This sequence encodes CASKAAGLAGGSFDEQYF.